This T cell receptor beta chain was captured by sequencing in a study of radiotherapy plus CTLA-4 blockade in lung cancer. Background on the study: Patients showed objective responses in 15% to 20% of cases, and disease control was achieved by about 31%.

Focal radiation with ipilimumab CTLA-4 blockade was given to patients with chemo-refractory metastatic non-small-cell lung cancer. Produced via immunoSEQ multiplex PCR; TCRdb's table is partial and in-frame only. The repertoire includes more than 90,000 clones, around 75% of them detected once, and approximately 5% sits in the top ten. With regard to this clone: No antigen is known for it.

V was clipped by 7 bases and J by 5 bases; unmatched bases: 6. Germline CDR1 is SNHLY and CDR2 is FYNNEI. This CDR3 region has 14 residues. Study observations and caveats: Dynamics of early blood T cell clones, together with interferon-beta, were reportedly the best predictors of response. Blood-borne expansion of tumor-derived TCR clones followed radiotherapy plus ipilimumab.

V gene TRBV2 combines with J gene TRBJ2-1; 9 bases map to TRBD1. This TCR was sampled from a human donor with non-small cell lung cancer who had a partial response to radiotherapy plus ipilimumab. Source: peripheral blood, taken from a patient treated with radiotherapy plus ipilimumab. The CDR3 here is CASMGRTGDNEQFF. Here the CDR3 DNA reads TGTGCCAGCATGGGGCGGACAGGGGACAATGAGCAGTTCTTC.